Each of the 18 T cell receptor beta chains below was sequenced from the same sample in a study of T cell clones after liver transplantation. The protocol was immunoSEQ multiplex PCR, while the TCRdb copy is restricted to in-frame clones and leaves out a portion. The sample comprises about 120,000 clones, approximately 90% of which are singletons, and around 0.83% rests with the top ten. Here the sequenced sample was CD4+ T cells from blood, taken 12 months after liver transplant. Receptors were obtained from a human patient who received a liver transplant. Some T cells may be transferred from the graft donor.

The rearrangement links TRBV28 to TRBJ2-6; D not certain. V was shortened by 3 bases and J by 0 bases, with 3 bases between the two germline ends. Germline CDR1 and CDR2: MDHEN and SYDVKM. The CDR3 totals 14 residues. CDR3 DNA sequence: TGTGCCAGCAGTTTCGGCTCTGGGGCCAACGTCCTGACTTTC. Encoded protein: CASSFGSGANVLTF.

V usage is TRBV5-4 and J usage is TRBJ1-1; possible D gene TRBD1, 5 bases. CDR3 length equals 15 residues. The V gene's germline CDR1 is SGHNT and CDR2 YYREEE (reference sequence). V was shortened by 3 bases and J by 0 bases, with 12 bases between the two germline ends. The CDR3 nucleotides are TGTGCCAGCAGCTCGGGGACGGCGATGAACACTGAAGCTTTCTTT. Protein product: CASSSGTAMNTEAFF.

V and J are TRBV10-3 and TRBJ2-7; TRBD2 agrees at 7 bases. The J segment lost 3 bases and the V segment lost 6 bases, leaving 8 bases of the junction unmatched. Germline V gene lookup returns CDR1 ENHRY and CDR2 SYGVKD. This CDR3 comprises 14 residues. DNA for the CDR3: TGTGCCATCAGCATCGGGGAGGGCGGCTACGAGCAGTACTTC. Its protein is CAISIGEGGYEQYF.

In this sample, this clone turned up once. The V and J genes are TRBV7-9 and TRBJ1-3; no reliable D call. The CDR3 has 16 amino acids. Between the trimmed V and J ends, which lost 2 bases and 0 bases, there was a span of 11 bases. CDR1 and CDR2 (germline): SEHNR, FQNEAQ (reference sequence). The DNA of the CDR3 is TGTGCCAGCAGCTTAAGGTCAGCCCTCTCTGGAAACACCATATATTTT. It codes for CASSLRSALSGNTIYF.

This chain connects TRBV7-2 to TRBJ2-3; D not resolved. The CDR3 totals 12 residues. CDR1 is SGHTA, CDR2 FQGNSA, per germline. V was pared by 2 bases and J by 7 bases, with 7 bases between. CDR3 region: CASSLYAYTQYF. The CDR3 DNA is TGTGCCAGCAGCTTATACGCTTATACGCAGTATTTT.

Details on this clone: One junction end disagrees with the germline gene, perhaps due to a read error. V and J are TRBV5-3 and TRBJ2-7; D is uncertain. TRBV5-3 is an open reading frame whose function is uncertain. This CDR3 is built from 8 residues. The CDR3 nucleotides are TGTGCCAGAAGCTCACTGGACTTC. Translation gives CARSSLDF.

The gene calls are TRBV5-1 and TRBJ1-1, with D possibly matching TRBD1 (6 bases). Germline values: CDR1 SGHRS, CDR2 YFSETQ. The CDR3 is made up of 15 amino acids. Trimming removed 1 base from V and 3 bases from J, with 13 bases in between. The CDR3 nucleotides are TGCGCCAGCAGCTTGTACCCAGGGGCGTACACTGAAGCTTTCTTT. This encodes CASSLYPGAYTEAFF.

The rearrangement joins TRBV7-2 to TRBJ2-5; 9 positions agree with TRBD1. CDR3 size: 15 residues. Unmatched junction bases numbered 10, after V lost 5 bases and J lost 6 bases. CDR1 SGHTA and CDR2 FQGNSA come from the germline V gene. The CDR3 DNA follows: TGTGCCAGCAGCCGGACCGGGACAGGGCTTAAGACCCAGTACTTC. This codes for CASSRTGTGLKTQYF.

The chain combines TRBV18 with TRBJ1-1, with 7 bases lining up with TRBD1. J was trimmed by 5 bases and V by 2 bases; bases with no gene match: 5. The CDR3 has 14 residues. CDR1 and CDR2 (germline): KGHSH, LQKENI. The CDR3 nucleotides read TGTGCCAGCTCACCAAACAGGGGAAGGACTGAAGCTTTCTTT. Translated: CASSPNRGRTEAFF.

The chain links TRBV7-2 to TRBJ2-7, with 8 bases matching TRBD1. This CDR3 spans 16 amino acids. After removal of 3 bases from V and 1 base from J, the junction contained 8 bases not matched to a gene. Germline-derived CDR1 and CDR2 are SGHTA and FQGNSA. The DNA of the CDR3 is TGTGCCAGCAGCTTGGTAGTCGGACAGGGATCCTACGAGCAGTACTTC. This codes for CASSLVVGQGSYEQYF.

V usage is TRBV18 and J usage is TRBJ1-1, with D unclear. The V and J ends lost 3 bases and 8 bases respectively, with 16 bases between them. In germline, CDR1 is KGHSH, CDR2 LQKENI. The CDR3 is 14 residues long. The CDR3 is CASSPAPKGDEAFF. CDR3 nucleotide sequence: TGTGCCAGCTCACCGGCCCCTAAGGGCGACGAAGCTTTCTTT.

V is TRBV18 and J is TRBJ1-4; tentative D call: TRBD1 (6 bases). There are 14 residues in the CDR3. The V end lost 3 bases, the J end lost 7 bases, and 12 bases lay between the germline ends. Germline CDR1 reads KGHSH; CDR2 reads LQKENI. CDR3 loop: CASSPLGGREKLFF. DNA for the CDR3: TGTGCCAGCTCACCCTTAGGGGGTCGTGAAAAACTGTTTTTT.

V usage is TRBV15 and J usage is TRBJ2-1, with 9 bases matching TRBD2. Per the germline V gene, CDR1 is LNHNV and CDR2 is YYDKDF (reference sequence). Germline trimming cut 5 bases from V and 8 bases from J; bases unmatched to any gene: 13. The length of the CDR3 is 16 residues. CDR3 DNA: TGTGCCACCAGCGGCCGAGTTGGCGGGAGGGGGGATGAGCAGTTCTTC. Residues: CATSGRVGGRGDEQFF.

The genes are TRBV11-2 and TRBJ2-6, with 8 positions matching TRBD1. The CDR3 consists of 16 residues. Trimming removed 6 bases from V and 1 base from J; junction bases left unmatched: 5. The germline V gene has CDR1 SGHAT and CDR2 FQNNGV. CDR3: CASSYYRGSGANVLTF. The CDR3 bases are TGTGCCAGCAGTTACTACAGGGGGTCTGGGGCCAACGTCCTGACTTTC.

The chain is built from TRBV11-3 and TRBJ1-3; D is possibly TRBD1 (6 bases). The CDR3 covers 13 residues. The germline V gene encodes CDR1 SGHNT and CDR2 YENEEA. V lost 5 bases and J 8 bases, leaving 13 bases between the germline ends. The CDR3 coding sequence is TGTGCCAGCAGCGCTGACAGGAGGTACACCATATATTTT. Its translation is CASSADRRYTIYF. Using reference TRBV11-3 and TRBJ1-3 for the parts outside the CDR3, the full variable domain is EAGVVQSPRYKIIEKKQPVAFWCNPISGHNTLYWYLQNLGQGPELLIRYENEEAVDDSQLPKDRFSAERLKGVDSTLKIQPAELGDSAVYLCASSADRRYTIYFGEGSWLTVV.

V gene TRBV15 combines with J gene TRBJ2-7; 8 bases agree with TRBD2. The CDR3 loop spans 17 amino acids. Germline assignment: CDR1 LNHNV and CDR2 YYDKDF (reference sequence). V lost 1 base to trimming and J lost 5 bases; unmatched junction nucleotides: 13. CDR3 residues: CATSRVSGAGGTHEQYF. CDR3 sequence (DNA): TGTGCCACCAGCAGAGTGTCAGGTGCGGGAGGCACCCACGAGCAGTACTTC.

The V and J genes are TRBV5-1 and TRBJ1-4; D is undetermined. Germline values: CDR1 SGHRS, CDR2 YFSETQ. CDR3 length equals 14 residues. The V gene lost 0 bases and the J gene lost 0 bases, with 3 bases spanning the gap. Here the CDR3 DNA reads TGCGCCAGCAGCTTGGTCTCAACTAATGAAAAACTGTTTTTT. Its protein is CASSLVSTNEKLFF.

The rearrangement uses TRBV9 and TRBJ2-3; D remains ambiguous. V gave up 3 bases and J gave up 2 bases, with 4 bases separating them. Germline assignment: CDR1 SGDLS and CDR2 YYNGEE. This CDR3 region has 12 residues. The CDR3 sequence is CASSGLTDTQYF. DNA of the CDR3: TGTGCCAGCAGCGGGCTCACAGATACGCAGTATTTT.